The 8 T cell receptor beta chains listed next were all sequenced from one sample in a study of T cells in Graves' hyperthyroidism and ophthalmopathy. What was amplified from RNA transcripts were TCR beta CDR3 regions. TCR CDR3 underwent first-round RT-PCR with the HTBI primer set. TCRdb re-called the multiplex PCR reads with MiXCR, one entry per CDR3 protein. The table includes under 350,000 distinct CDR3 sequences, about 20% detected once. Sequencing was performed on blood. All receptors derive from a woman aged 45-65 years with Graves' hyperthyroidism.

The rearrangement joins TRBV7-2 to TRBJ2-7; 9 bases line up with TRBD2. The CDR3 spans 14 residues. Germline trimming cut 5 bases from V and 4 bases from J; bases unmatched to any gene: 6. The germline gives CDR1 SGHTA, CDR2 FQGNSA. CDR3: CASSPQLAGYEQYF. The CDR3 DNA sequence: TGTGCCAGCAGCCCCCAGCTAGCGGGGTACGAGCAGTACTTC.

In this sample, this clonotype turned up many times. This chain links TRBV2 with TRBJ1-2; 9 nucleotides agree with TRBD1. With 4 bases clipped from V and 5 bases from J, the junction kept 8 bases outside the gene matches. The CDR3 runs to 15 residues. CDR1 SNHLY and CDR2 FYNNEI come from the germline V gene. In DNA, the CDR3 is TGTGCCAGCAGTGCCCGGGACAGGGATGGATATGGCTACACCTTC. It yields the protein CASSARDRDGYGYTF.

The J gene is TRBJ1-2, the V gene TRBV2; 10 nucleotides match TRBD1. The CDR3 is 14 residues long. CDR1 and CDR2 from the germline V gene are SNHLY and FYNNEI. V lost 10 bases, J lost 4 bases, and 9 bases stayed unmatched. CDR3 residues: CANRRQGAGYGYTF. The CDR3 DNA is TGTGCCAACAGACGACAGGGGGCCGGCTATGGCTACACCTTC.

The V call is TRBV29-1, the J call TRBJ1-5, with TRBD1 as a possible D gene (5 bases). The germline gives CDR1 SQVTM, CDR2 ANQGSEA. V lost 4 bases and J 3 bases, leaving 13 bases between the germline ends. The CDR3 sequence is 14 residues long. CDR3 in amino acids: CSVGNWGDNQPQHF. The CDR3 nucleotides are TGCAGCGTTGGTAACTGGGGGGACAATCAGCCCCAGCATTTT.

The rearrangement links TRBV4-1 to TRBJ1-5, with no clear D. V was shortened by 1 base and J by 7 bases, with 11 bases between the two germline ends. The length of the CDR3 is 14 residues. The germline CDR1 and CDR2 sequences are MGHRA and YSYEKL. This CDR3 is CASSQAGFGQPQHF. The DNA of the CDR3 is TGCGCCAGCAGCCAAGCTGGGTTCGGACAGCCCCAGCATTTT.

This chain uses TRBV4-2 with TRBJ2-1, with 8 bases lining up with TRBD2. Germline values: CDR1 LGHNA, CDR2 YNFKEQ. The CDR3 has 20 amino acids. Trimming cost V 0 bases and J 4 bases; bases outside gene matches: 17. DNA for the CDR3: TGTGCCAGCAGCCAAGACGCGTCGGGAGGGCCGTCTTCAGGATACAATGAGCAGTTCTTC. Its translation is CASSQDASGGPSSGYNEQFF.

In this sample, this clonotype turned up many times. The rearrangement uses TRBV3-1 and TRBJ1-1; maybe TRBD1 (6 bases). Trimming removed 1 base from V and 1 base from J, with 13 bases in between. Germline V lookup: CDR1 LGHDT, CDR2 YNNKEL (reference sequence). The CDR3 has 16 residues. This CDR3 is CASSQGIGGANTEAFF. For the CDR3, the DNA is TGTGCCAGCAGCCAAGGCATCGGGGGCGCGAACACTGAAGCTTTCTTT.

Many counts were recorded for this clonotype. The chain links TRBV6-1 to TRBJ1-1; unclear D gene. The CDR3 length is 13 residues. With 2 bases removed from V and 11 bases from J, the gap between germline ends came to 15 bases. Germline V lookup: CDR1 MNHNS, CDR2 SASEGT. The CDR3 here is CASSETSGQWAFF. The CDR3 DNA reads as TGTGCCAGCAGTGAAACTTCTGGCCAATGGGCTTTCTTT.